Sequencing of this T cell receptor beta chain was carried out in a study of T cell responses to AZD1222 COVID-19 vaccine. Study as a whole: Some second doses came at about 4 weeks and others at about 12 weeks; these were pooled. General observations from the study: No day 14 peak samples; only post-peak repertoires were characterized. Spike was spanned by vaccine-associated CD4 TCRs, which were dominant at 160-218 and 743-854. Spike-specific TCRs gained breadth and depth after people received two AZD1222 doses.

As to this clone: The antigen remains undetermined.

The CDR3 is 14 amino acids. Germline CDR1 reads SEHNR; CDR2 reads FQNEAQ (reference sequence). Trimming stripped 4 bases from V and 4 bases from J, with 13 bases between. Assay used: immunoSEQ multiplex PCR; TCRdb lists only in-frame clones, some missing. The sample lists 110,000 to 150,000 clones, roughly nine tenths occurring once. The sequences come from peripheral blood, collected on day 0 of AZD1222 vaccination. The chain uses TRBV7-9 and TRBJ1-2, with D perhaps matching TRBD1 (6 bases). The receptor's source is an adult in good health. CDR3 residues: CASSSNRVAYGYTF. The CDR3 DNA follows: TGTGCCAGCAGCTCCAACAGGGTGGCCTATGGCTACACCTTC.